Listed here are 10 T cell receptor beta chains from one sample, sequenced in a study of CD8 T cells in ankylosing spondylitis. TCRdb redid the calling of the 5' RACE reads with MiXCR, one entry per CDR3 protein. The data hold 85,000 to 100,000 distinct CDR3 sequences, with roughly 8.7% observed a single time. The sample consisted of blood, either unsorted or a sorted T cell fraction (not recorded which). These receptors all come from a male donor with ankylosing spondylitis or in good health (not recorded which).

This clonotype was observed a handful of times. The chain joins TRBV7-2 to TRBJ1-5; D is ambiguous. V was cut by 1 base and J by 6 bases, with 16 bases left in between. Germline CDR1 reads SGHTA; CDR2 reads FQGNSA. The CDR3 is made up of 16 amino acids. The CDR3 loop reads CASSLDNVLEVQPQHF. The CDR3 region has the DNA TGTGCCAGCAGCTTAGACAATGTTCTCGAGGTTCAGCCCCAGCATTTT.

At least ten counts were recorded for this clonotype. The V and J genes are TRBV19 and TRBJ1-1, with 8 positions matching TRBD1. CDR1 is LNHDA and CDR2 is SQIVND in the germline V gene (reference sequence). The CDR3 is made up of 15 amino acids. V was pared by 1 base and J by 3 bases, with 4 bases of the junction left unmatched. The CDR3 sequence is CASSIVAQGDTEAFF. DNA for the CDR3: TGTGCCAGTAGTATAGTCGCACAGGGGGACACTGAAGCTTTCTTT.

The chain combines TRBV7-2 with TRBJ2-7; no reliable D call. Germline V gene lookup returns CDR1 SGHTA and CDR2 FQGNSA. V was clipped by 1 base and J by 5 bases, with 18 bases between them. There are 16 residues in the CDR3. CDR3 sequence reads: CASSLGGSWRADEQYF. CDR3 nucleotides: TGTGCCAGCAGCTTAGGCGGATCCTGGCGTGCGGACGAGCAGTACTTC.

The J gene is TRBJ2-3, the V gene TRBV12-3 or TRBV12-4, with 13 bases lining up with TRBD2. The CDR3 is made up of 19 amino acids. The junction had 17 bases not matched to a gene; V was cut back by 5 bases and J by 6 bases. The CDR3 nucleotides are TGTGCCAGCAGTGTACCGGGACTAGCGGGACCCTCCCTTCCCGATACGCAGTATTTT. Residues: CASSVPGLAGPSLPDTQYF.

This clonotype is labeled medium-sized. V is TRBV28 and J is TRBJ2-7; D remains unclear. CDR1 is MDHEN and CDR2 is SYDVKM in the germline V gene. This CDR3 has 12 residues. V was pared by 2 bases and J by 2 bases, with 4 bases between. CDR3 DNA sequence: TGTGCCAGCAGTTTAAATACCTACGAGCAGTACTTC. It translates to CASSLNTYEQYF.

This clonotype was recorded at least ten times. The V and J genes are TRBV7-6 and TRBJ2-5; 7 positions agree with TRBD1. This CDR3 comprises 16 residues. CDR1 and CDR2 (germline): SGHVS, FNYEAQ. V shed 3 bases, J shed 5 bases, and the junction held 12 bases outside the gene matches. The CDR3 DNA sequence: TGTGCCAGCAGCTTTAGGGTTTCCTCAGGGGGTGAGACCCAGTACTTC. It codes for CASSFRVSSGGETQYF.

There are many counts of this clonotype. This sequence joins TRBV7-2 and TRBJ1-5; no reliable D call. Trimming took 5 bases from V and 3 from J, leaving 8 bases between them. Germline V gene data show CDR1 as SGHTA and CDR2 as FQGNSA. The CDR3 loop spans 13 amino acids. DNA of the CDR3: TGTGCCAGCAGCCCGAAGAACAATCAGCCCCAGCATTTT. It specifies CASSPKNNQPQHF.

This clonotype appeared many times. The chain has TRBV5-1 and TRBJ2-7; 12 positions agree with TRBD2. Trimming at V came to 4 bases and at J to 4 bases, leaving 9 bases not matched to a gene. Germline V CDR1 and CDR2: SGHRS, YFSETQ. This CDR3 region has 16 residues. CDR3 loop: CASSPSGLAGTYEQYF. DNA of the CDR3: TGCGCCAGCAGCCCTTCCGGACTAGCGGGGACTTACGAGCAGTACTTC.

At least ten counts were recorded for this clonotype. The rearrangement joins TRBV3-1 to TRBJ2-1; 10 positions match TRBD2. In germline, CDR1 is LGHDT, CDR2 YNNKEL (reference sequence). This CDR3 region has 18 residues. After removal of 5 bases from V and 2 bases from J, the junction contained 12 bases not matched to a gene. CDR3 nucleotide sequence: TGTGCCAGCAGCTCCCGGGAAGCTAGCGGGGGTGCCTACAATGAGCAGTTCTTC. This encodes CASSSREASGGAYNEQFF.

This clonotype was observed at least ten times. This sequence joins TRBV7-9 and TRBJ1-2; D is uncertain. Germline-derived CDR1 and CDR2 are SEHNR and FQNEAQ (reference sequence). V was clipped by 5 bases and J by 3 bases, with 10 bases between them. This CDR3 has 13 residues. The chain's CDR3 is CASSRGPHYGYTF. As DNA, the CDR3 is TGTGCCAGCAGCAGAGGACCGCACTATGGCTACACCTTC.